This TCR beta chain is from a study of blood T cell repertoires in COVID-19. The wider study: COVID-19 samples collected from the United States, Italy and Spain covered acute and convalescent phases. Sources were T cells, B-cell-depleted T cells, or PBMCs; the material itself was cDNA or gDNA.

Original handling: From reference gene primer amplification, estimates of nucleated cell counts were derived. Sequenced by immunoSEQ multiplex PCR; TCRdb stores in-frame clones only, minus some. V and J calls and clone size follow that table, whereas D and trimming were derived from the DNA. The profile shows 310,000 or so clones, roughly 90% of them singletons. CDR3 size: 14 residues. The J segment lost 2 bases and the V segment lost 5 bases, leaving 6 bases of the junction unmatched. Germline-derived CDR1 and CDR2 are LNHDA and SQIVND (reference sequence). The TCR was taken from a man aged 18 to 30 who had recovered from COVID-19. Sequences were obtained from peripheral blood. The rearrangement links TRBV19 to TRBJ2-7; 7 bases align to TRBD2. The CDR3 DNA reads as TGTGCCAGTAGTGTGGGGGGGTCCACCTACGAGCAGTACTTC. Its protein is CASSVGGSTYEQYF.